Below, 27 T cell receptor beta chains from the same sample are listed, as sequenced in a study of T-cell reconstitution after alpha-beta-depleted transplantation in children. The TCRbeta library was prepared with unique molecular identifiers. TCRdb used MiXCR to reprocess the PCR reads, holding one entry per CDR3 protein. The data contain 250,000 or so distinct CDR3 sequences, around 7.8% of them seen just once; the ten biggest clones take up roughly 5.8%. The starting material was PBMCs, mostly from graft donor cells, obtained 180 days after TCRalphabeta/CD19-depleted stem cell transplant. The receptor source for this set is a male patient younger than 18 who had a stem cell transplant for acute lymphoblastic leukemia, so the T cells may come from the graft donor.

This clonotype was seen at least ten times. The chain is built from TRBV7-8 and TRBJ1-4, with D perhaps matching TRBD1 (6 bases). The CDR3 runs to 14 residues. Germline CDR1 is SGHVS and CDR2 is FQNEAQ. Trimming removed 2 bases at V and 6 bases at J, with 10 bases between. The CDR3 sequence: CASSLQGQDEKLFF. DNA of the CDR3: TGTGCCAGCAGCTTACAGGGGCAGGATGAAAAACTGTTTTTT.

The sample holds many counts of this clonotype. The chain joins TRBV20-1 to TRBJ1-4; possible D gene TRBD1, 5 bases. The CDR3 is 14 residues long. The germline gives CDR1 DFQATT, CDR2 SNEGSKA (reference sequence). In DNA form, the CDR3 reads TGCAGCCACCTGGACGAGGGTGGGACTGAAAAACTGTTTTTT. It encodes CSHLDEGGTEKLFF.

This clonotype was picked up many times. The rearrangement uses TRBV2 and TRBJ2-1; 13 positions agree with TRBD2. The J segment lost 0 bases and the V segment lost 3 bases, leaving 11 bases of the junction unmatched. Germline CDR1 SNHLY, CDR2 FYNNEI. The CDR3 has 20 amino acids. The CDR3 nucleotides read TGTGCCAGCAGTGAGGGGTTGGGACTAGCGGGGTCTAGCTCCTACAATGAGCAGTTCTTC. Its translation is CASSEGLGLAGSSSYNEQFF.

This clonotype showed up many times. The chain couples TRBV7-2 to TRBJ2-2; D is perhaps TRBD1 (6 bases). Deletions cut 5 bases from V and 5 bases from J, with 12 bases between. Per germline, CDR1 SGHTA and CDR2 FQGNSA. This CDR3 has 14 amino acids. Written as DNA, the CDR3 is TGTGCCAGCAGCAAACGACAGGTGACCGGGGAGCTGTTTTTT. The encoded protein is CASSKRQVTGELFF.

There are many counts of this clonotype. This chain joins TRBV3-1 and TRBJ2-3; D is possibly TRBD1 or TRBD2 (6 bases each). This CDR3 contains 18 residues. The V and J ends lost 4 bases and 2 bases respectively, with 22 bases between them. Germline V gene lookup returns CDR1 LGHDT and CDR2 YNNKEL (reference sequence). DNA of the CDR3: TGTGCCAGCAGCCCTCAAAAGGGTTGGGGGGCCCTCACAGATACGCAGTATTTT. Amino acids: CASSPQKGWGALTDTQYF.

This clonotype was seen at least ten times. This chain connects TRBV7-6 to TRBJ2-5, with unresolved D. V dropped 5 bases and J dropped 5 bases, with 21 bases sitting between them. CDR3 length: 16 amino acids. The germline V gene has CDR1 SGHVS and CDR2 FNYEAQ. Here the CDR3 DNA reads TGTGCCAGCAGCCGTTTTTATCGGTCCGGGTGGGAGACCCAGTACTTC. Translated: CASSRFYRSGWETQYF.

This clonotype was counted at least ten times. The chain combines TRBV13 with TRBJ2-1, with 11 bases aligning to TRBD2. The CDR3 is 17 amino acids. Germline V gene sequence: CDR1 PRHDT, CDR2 FYEKMQ (reference sequence). Trimming took 6 bases from V and 5 from J; bases not matched to a gene: 12. The DNA for the CDR3 is TGTGCCAGCAGTTATAGCGGGGGGGCCCCCATAGACAATGAGCAGTTCTTC. Protein: CASSYSGGAPIDNEQFF.

This clonotype was recorded a few times. The J gene is TRBJ2-1, the V gene TRBV6-1; 12 nucleotides align to TRBD2. The germline CDR1 and CDR2 sequences are MNHNS and SASEGT. Unmatched junction bases numbered 1, after V lost 2 bases and J lost 11 bases. This CDR3 is built from 13 residues. CDR3 nucleotides: TGTGCCAGCAGTGAACTAGCGGGGGGGAAGCAGTTCTTC. Residues: CASSELAGGKQFF.

This clonotype was seen many times. The V call is TRBV3-1, the J call TRBJ1-1, with D tentatively TRBD1 (6 bases). The germline V and J ends were trimmed by 3 bases and 4 bases, with 15 bases remaining between them. Per germline, CDR1 LGHDT and CDR2 YNNKEL (reference sequence). This CDR3 has 15 amino acids. CDR3 protein: CASSHSRGGSTEAFF. The CDR3 nucleotides read TGTGCCAGCAGCCACTCCAGGGGAGGAAGCACTGAAGCTTTCTTT.

This clonotype was recorded many times. The genes are TRBV29-1 and TRBJ2-1, with D perhaps matching TRBD2 (6 bases). Germline-derived CDR1 and CDR2 are SQVTM and ANQGSEA. The CDR3 is 15 amino acids. With 8 bases removed from V and 0 bases from J, the gap between germline ends came to 17 bases. The CDR3, as DNA: TGCAGCTTTGGGGGGACCATGAGCTCCTACAATGAGCAGTTCTTC. It specifies CSFGGTMSSYNEQFF.

Many counts were recorded for this clonotype. V gene TRBV7-2 combines with J gene TRBJ2-5, with D unresolved. CDR3 size: 14 residues. The germline V and J ends were trimmed by 1 base and 2 bases, with 8 bases remaining between them. Germline V gives CDR1 SGHTA, CDR2 FQGNSA. The CDR3 region has the DNA TGTGCCAGCAGCTTAGGCCTTGAACAAGAGACCCAGTACTTC. Protein product: CASSLGLEQETQYF.

This clonotype was detected a few times. This chain joins TRBV18 and TRBJ1-1; TRBD1 might be the D (5 bases). The V gene's germline CDR1 is KGHSH and CDR2 LQKENI. Trimming removed 3 bases from V and 0 bases from J, with 14 bases in between. The CDR3 length is 16 residues. The CDR3 region has the DNA TGTGCCAGCTCACCCCTTGGTTGGGGGTTGAACACTGAAGCTTTCTTT. This sequence encodes CASSPLGWGLNTEAFF.

About this clonotype itself: A much larger clone lies a single base off, so this may be a read error. The chain carries TRBV5-1 and TRBJ1-1; no reliable D call. This CDR3 comprises 15 residues. Germline-derived CDR1 and CDR2 are SGHRS and YFSETQ. Trimming removed 0 bases from V and 0 bases from J, with 9 bases in between. This CDR3 reads CASSLDVSLNTEAFF. As DNA, the CDR3 is TGCGCCAGCAGCTTGGATGTGAGCTTGAACACTGAAGCTTTCTTT.

This clonotype occurred many times. This chain uses TRBV5-1 with TRBJ1-1; no definite D call. The V end lost 0 bases, the J end lost 1 base, and 10 bases lay between the germline ends. The germline V gene encodes CDR1 SGHRS and CDR2 YFSETQ. The CDR3 runs to 15 residues. The CDR3 is CASSLANRRNTEAFF. DNA of the CDR3: TGCGCCAGCAGCTTGGCCAATCGGAGGAACACTGAAGCTTTCTTT.

In this sample, this clonotype turned up many times. The V gene is TRBV7-6, the J gene TRBJ1-4, with 10 bases lining up with TRBD1. V shed 2 bases and J 7 bases; nucleotides not matched to a gene: 7. Germline lookup yields CDR1 SGHVS and CDR2 FNYEAQ. CDR3 size: 16 residues. DNA for the CDR3: TGTGCCAGCAGCTTAAGAGGACAGGGGGAGAGTGAAAAACTGTTTTTT. Protein product: CASSLRGQGESEKLFF.

This clonotype occurred many times. This chain uses TRBV5-1 with TRBJ2-7; 7 bases agree with TRBD1. Per the germline V gene, CDR1 is SGHRS and CDR2 is YFSETQ. The CDR3 is 14 amino acids. Losses at the gene ends were 0 bases for V and 1 base for J; bases not matched to a gene: 1. This CDR3 reads CASSLGDSSYEQYF. The CDR3 DNA is TGCGCCAGCAGCTTGGGGGACAGTTCCTACGAGCAGTACTTC.

This clonotype has a count of ten or more. The chain carries TRBV21-1 and TRBJ2-3; the D call in the table, TRBD1, was not verified against the DNA. TRBV21-1 is an annotated pseudogene. The CDR3 spans 19 residues. Written as DNA, the CDR3 is TGTGCCAGCAGCAAACCCCCTCTCAGGGACGCAACTAGCACAGATACGCAGTATTTT. It encodes CASSKPPLRDATSTDTQYF.

This clonotype was counted at least ten times. This chain joins TRBV12-3 or TRBV12-4 and TRBJ2-5; D unresolved. V lost 3 bases to trimming and J lost 0 bases, with 11 bases between them. The CDR3 spans 15 residues. CDR3 nucleotide sequence: TGTGCCAGCAGTTTTCCCTCCGCGTACCAAGAGACCCAGTACTTC. Translated: CASSFPSAYQETQYF.

Ten or more counts support this clonotype. This chain joins TRBV28 and TRBJ2-7; no clear D gene. The CDR3 sequence is 14 residues long. Trimming cost V 3 bases and J 4 bases, with 13 bases left between them. The V gene's germline CDR1 is MDHEN and CDR2 SYDVKM. The CDR3 DNA follows: TGTGCCAGCAGTTTCCTACTCAGCCTTTACGAGCAGTACTTC. This encodes CASSFLLSLYEQYF.

This clonotype was observed many times. The V and J genes are TRBV28 and TRBJ1-5, with D possibly TRBD1 on 5 matching bases. Per germline, CDR1 MDHEN and CDR2 SYDVKM. The length of the CDR3 is 15 residues. Trimming pared 5 bases from V and 6 bases from J, leaving 17 bases between. Here the CDR3 DNA reads TGTGCCAGCAGTACCGGGGGACGGGATGGTCAGCCCCAGCATTTT. It yields the protein CASSTGGRDGQPQHF.

This clonotype was counted at least ten times. The chain employs TRBV20-1 and TRBJ1-5, with D possibly being TRBD1 (6 bases). CDR3 length: 15 residues. The germline CDR1 and CDR2 sequences are DFQATT and SNEGSKA (reference sequence). The V and J ends lost 0 bases and 7 bases respectively, with 16 bases between them. The CDR3 loop is CSARDARGRDQPQHF. CDR3 bases: TGCAGTGCTAGAGATGCCAGGGGTAGGGACCAGCCCCAGCATTTT.

Ten or more counts support this clonotype. The chain joins TRBV5-1 to TRBJ2-1; a weak D match, TRBD2 (6 bases). Germline V lookup: CDR1 SGHRS, CDR2 YFSETQ. This CDR3 has 14 residues. V shed 7 bases and J shed 7 bases, with 18 bases lying between them. The CDR3 loop reads CASYQHSGRNEQFF. In DNA form, the CDR3 reads TGCGCCAGCTACCAGCATTCCGGGAGAAATGAGCAGTTCTTC.

A few counts support this clonotype. The rearrangement joins TRBV4-3 to TRBJ2-7; a weak D match, TRBD2 (6 bases). This CDR3 contains 16 residues. The germline gives CDR1 LGHNA, CDR2 YSLEER. Trimming took off 0 bases at V and 1 base at J, with 13 bases between the two ends. The CDR3 protein is CASSQEGTGGSYEQYF. In nucleotides, the CDR3 is TGCGCCAGCAGCCAAGAGGGGACTGGGGGGTCCTACGAGCAGTACTTC.

At least ten counts were recorded for this clonotype. In nucleotides, the CDR3 is TGCAGCGTGGAACCGACTAGCGGGGGTGAGCAGTTCTTC. Translation: CSVEPTSGGEQFF. The chain has TRBV29-1 and TRBJ2-1; TRBD2 aligns across 12 bases. V trimming: 6 bases; J trimming: 9 bases; junction bases outside the gene matches: 6. There are 13 residues in the CDR3. Germline CDR1 is SQVTM and CDR2 is ANQGSEA.

This clonotype came up many times. This sequence joins TRBV29-1 and TRBJ2-6, with D perhaps matching TRBD1 (7 bases). The CDR3 is 16 amino acids. Trimming stripped 4 bases from V and 0 bases from J, with 13 bases between. CDR1 is SQVTM and CDR2 is ANQGSEA in the germline V gene. CDR3 coding DNA: TGCAGCGTTGCCGGAGGGGACAGCTCTGGGGCCAACGTCCTGACTTTC. Its translation is CSVAGGDSSGANVLTF.

This clonotype was counted a few times. This chain connects TRBV7-3 to TRBJ2-7, with 8 nucleotides matching TRBD1. The CDR3 totals 13 residues. Germline V lookup: CDR1 SGHTA, CDR2 FQGTGA. The V and J ends lost 5 bases and 5 bases, in that order; junction bases with no gene match: 5. CDR3 nucleotide sequence: TGTGCCAGCAGCCAAGACAGGGGAAACGAGCAGTACTTC. Translation gives CASSQDRGNEQYF.

V and J are TRBV6-1 and TRBJ2-5; a possible D gene is TRBD1 (6 bases). The length of the CDR3 is 15 residues. V gave up 6 bases and J gave up 5 bases, with 19 bases separating them. Germline CDR1 and CDR2: MNHNS and SASEGT. The DNA of the CDR3 is TGTGCCAGCAGATTTGGACAGTTTCATGCTGAGACCCAGTACTTC. This encodes CASRFGQFHAETQYF.